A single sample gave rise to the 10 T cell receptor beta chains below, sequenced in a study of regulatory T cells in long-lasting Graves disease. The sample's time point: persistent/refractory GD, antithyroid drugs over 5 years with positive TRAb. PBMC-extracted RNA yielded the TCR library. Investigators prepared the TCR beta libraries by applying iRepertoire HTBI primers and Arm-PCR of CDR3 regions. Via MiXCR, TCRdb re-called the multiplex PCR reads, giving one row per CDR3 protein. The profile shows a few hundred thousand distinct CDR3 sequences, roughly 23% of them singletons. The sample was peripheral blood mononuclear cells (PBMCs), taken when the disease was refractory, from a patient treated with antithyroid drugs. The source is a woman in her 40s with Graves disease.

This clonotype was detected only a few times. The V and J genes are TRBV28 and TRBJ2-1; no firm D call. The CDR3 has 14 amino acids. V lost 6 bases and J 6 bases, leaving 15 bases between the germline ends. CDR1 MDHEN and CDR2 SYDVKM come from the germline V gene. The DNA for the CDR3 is TGTGCCAGCAGACCCTTTCAAGGCTTCAATGAGCAGTTCTTC. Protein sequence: CASRPFQGFNEQFF. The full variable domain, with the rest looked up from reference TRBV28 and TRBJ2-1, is DVKVTQSSRYLVKRTGEKVFLECVQDMDHENMFWYRQDPGLGLRLIYFSYDVKMKEKGDIPEGYSVSREKKERFSLILESASTNQTSMYLCASRPFQGFNEQFFGPGTRLTVL.

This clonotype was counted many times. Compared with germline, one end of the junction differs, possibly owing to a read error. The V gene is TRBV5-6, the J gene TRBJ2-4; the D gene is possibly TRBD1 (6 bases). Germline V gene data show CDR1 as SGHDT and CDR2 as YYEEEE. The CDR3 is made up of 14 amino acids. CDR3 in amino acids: CASSFTGIGPTVDF. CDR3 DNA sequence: TGTGCCAGCAGCTTCACAGGGATAGGGCCGACCGTCGACTTC.

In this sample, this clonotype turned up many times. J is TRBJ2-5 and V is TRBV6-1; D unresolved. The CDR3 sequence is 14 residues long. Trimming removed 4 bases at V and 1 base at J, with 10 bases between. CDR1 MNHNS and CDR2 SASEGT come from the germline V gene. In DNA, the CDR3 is TGTGCCAGCAGTGCCGGCGGCCCCCAAGAGACCCAGTACTTC. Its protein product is CASSAGGPQETQYF.

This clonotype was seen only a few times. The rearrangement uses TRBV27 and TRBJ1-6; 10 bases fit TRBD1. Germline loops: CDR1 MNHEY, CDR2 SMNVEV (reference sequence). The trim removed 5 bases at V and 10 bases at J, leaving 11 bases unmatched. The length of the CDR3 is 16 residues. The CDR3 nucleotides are TGTGCCAGCAGTCCTCGACAGGGGGCTAGTGGATCACCCCTCCACTTT. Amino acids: CASSPRQGASGSPLHF.

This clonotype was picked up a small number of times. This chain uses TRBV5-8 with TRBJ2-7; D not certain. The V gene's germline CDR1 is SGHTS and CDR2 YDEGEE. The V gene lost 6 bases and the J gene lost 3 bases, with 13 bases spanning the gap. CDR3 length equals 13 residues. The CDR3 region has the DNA TGTGCCAGCACCCCTGGGATGTTCTACGAGCAGTACTTC. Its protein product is CASTPGMFYEQYF.

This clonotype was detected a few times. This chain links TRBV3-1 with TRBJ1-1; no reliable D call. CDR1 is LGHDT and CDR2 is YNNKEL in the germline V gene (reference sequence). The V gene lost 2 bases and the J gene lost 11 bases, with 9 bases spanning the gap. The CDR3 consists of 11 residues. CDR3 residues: CASSQSFEAFF. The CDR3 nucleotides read TGTGCCAGCAGCCAAAGCTTCGAGGCTTTCTTT.

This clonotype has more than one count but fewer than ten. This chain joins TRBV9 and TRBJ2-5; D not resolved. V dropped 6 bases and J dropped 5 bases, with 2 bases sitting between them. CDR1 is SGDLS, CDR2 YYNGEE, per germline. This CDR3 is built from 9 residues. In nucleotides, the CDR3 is TGTGCCAGCAAGGAGACCCAGTACTTC. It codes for CASKETQYF.

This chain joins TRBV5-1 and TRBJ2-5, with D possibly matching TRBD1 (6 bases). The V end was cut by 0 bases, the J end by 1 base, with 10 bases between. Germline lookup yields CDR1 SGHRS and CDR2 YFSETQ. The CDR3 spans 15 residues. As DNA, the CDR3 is TGCGCCAGCAGCTTGGATGGGGGCAGCCAAGAGACCCAGTACTTC. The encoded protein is CASSLDGGSQETQYF.

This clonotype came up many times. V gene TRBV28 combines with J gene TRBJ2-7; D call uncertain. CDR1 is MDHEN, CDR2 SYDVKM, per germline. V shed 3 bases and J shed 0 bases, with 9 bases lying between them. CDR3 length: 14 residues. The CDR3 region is CASSFRVSSYEQYF. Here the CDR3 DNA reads TGTGCCAGCAGTTTTCGAGTAAGCTCCTACGAGCAGTACTTC.

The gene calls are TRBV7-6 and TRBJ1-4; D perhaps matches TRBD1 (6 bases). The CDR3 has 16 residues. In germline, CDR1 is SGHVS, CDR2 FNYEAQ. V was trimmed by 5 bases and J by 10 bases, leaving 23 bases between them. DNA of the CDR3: TGTGCCAGCAGCACCCCGAGGGGGGGAAGCAACGGAAAACTGTTTTTT. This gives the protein CASSTPRGGSNGKLFF.